The TCR beta chain described here comes from a study of blood T cells in healthy people across ages. Study observations and caveats: Calculation of diversity from one million T cells yielded estimates considered to be underestimates.

This clonotype has only a few counts. Its antigen remains unknown. Through a sample-barcoded 5' primer and a J-beta primer mix, a second PCR was run for roughly 6 to 12 cycles. TCRdb ran MiXCR on the 5' RACE reads and lists one entry per CDR3 protein. The top ten hold around 40% of the sample, which has around 750,000 distinct CDR3 sequences, about 55% seen once. Sequenced: blood. This TCR derives from a man at least 80 years old in good health.

CDR3 loop: CASSLSGASETQYF. The CDR3, as DNA: TGTGCCAGCAGCTTAAGCGGGGCTTCGGAGACCCAGTACTTC. The chain couples TRBV7-2 to TRBJ2-5; the match to TRBD2 covers 7 bases. Germline CDR1 is SGHTA and CDR2 is FQGNSA. The CDR3 totals 14 residues. The trim removed 2 bases at V and 5 bases at J, leaving 5 bases unmatched.